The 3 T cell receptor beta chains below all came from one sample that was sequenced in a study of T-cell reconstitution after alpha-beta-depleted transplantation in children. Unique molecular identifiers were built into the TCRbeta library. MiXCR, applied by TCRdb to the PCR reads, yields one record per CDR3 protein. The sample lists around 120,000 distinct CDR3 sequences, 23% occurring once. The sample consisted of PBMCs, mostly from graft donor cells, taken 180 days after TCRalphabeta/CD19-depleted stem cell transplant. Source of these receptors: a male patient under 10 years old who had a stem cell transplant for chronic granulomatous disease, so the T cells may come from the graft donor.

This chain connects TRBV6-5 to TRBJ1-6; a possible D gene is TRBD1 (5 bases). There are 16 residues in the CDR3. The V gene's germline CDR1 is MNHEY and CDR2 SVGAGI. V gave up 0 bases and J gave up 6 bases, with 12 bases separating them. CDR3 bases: TGTGCCAGCAGTTACTCGCCGGGACGGGCTAATTCACCCCTCCACTTT. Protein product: CASSYSPGRANSPLHF.

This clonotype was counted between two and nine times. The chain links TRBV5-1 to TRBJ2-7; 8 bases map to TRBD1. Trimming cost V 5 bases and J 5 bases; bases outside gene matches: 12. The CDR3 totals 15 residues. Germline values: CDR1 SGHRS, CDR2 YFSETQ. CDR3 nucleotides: TGCGCCAGCAGTCAGAAAGCGGACAGGGCTAACGAGCAGTACTTC. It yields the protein CASSQKADRANEQYF.

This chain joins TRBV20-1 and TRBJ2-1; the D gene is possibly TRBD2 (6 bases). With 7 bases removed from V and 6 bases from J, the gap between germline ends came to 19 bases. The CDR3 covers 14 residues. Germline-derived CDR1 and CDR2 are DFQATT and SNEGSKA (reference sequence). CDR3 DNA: TGCAGTGTTGGCGGCGGGATAAGGAGCAATGAGCAGTTCTTC. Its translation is CSVGGGIRSNEQFF.